The text below deals with one T cell receptor beta chain. The antigen remains undetermined. J lost 1 base, V lost 7 bases, and 7 bases had no gene match. Germline assignment: CDR1 SGHDT and CDR2 YYEEEE. The CDR3 sequence is 15 residues long. Produced via immunoSEQ multiplex PCR; TCRdb's table is partial and in-frame only. Of about 40,000 clones listed, approximately 89% are singletons. The data stem from a study of T cells in narcolepsy. Overall study findings and caveats: Same-patient CSF and blood CD4+ T cell clonotypes included HCRT-specific and TRIB2-specific autoreactive ones. Healthy controls reportedly lacked the autoreactive clonotypes serially found in patients' blood. Some memory CD4+ repertoires had no autoreactive clone sequences.

This receptor was identified in a human donor with narcolepsy. Input material: CD45RA- memory CD4+ T cells from PBMCs. The chain uses TRBV5-6 and TRBJ1-1, with 10 bases fitting TRBD1. CDR3 coding DNA: TGTGCCAGCCATGACAGGGGGCGAGGGAACACTGAAGCTTTCTTT. This gives the protein CASHDRGRGNTEAFF.